The entry below describes one T cell receptor beta chain. The data were produced by immunoSEQ multiplex PCR, yet TCRdb's version contains in-frame clones alone and is incomplete. Of a few hundred thousand clones in the sample, 85% to 90% are singletons; the top ten hold 4.6%. The record originates from a study of blood T cell repertoires in COVID-19. Turning to the study itself: Donors in the United States, Italy and Spain gave samples during acute or convalescent COVID-19. Sample material is recorded as cDNA or gDNA derived from T cells, B-cell-depleted T cells, or PBMCs.

The source of this sequence is a woman in her thirties or forties who had recovered from COVID-19. The specimen sequenced was peripheral blood.

The CDR3 sequence: CASSYSNPTGTEAFF. For the CDR3, the DNA is TGTGCCAGCAGTTACTCTAACCCGACGGGGACTGAAGCTTTCTTT. The chain links TRBV6-6 to TRBJ1-1; D is uncertain. CDR1 is MNHNY and CDR2 is SVGAGI in the germline V gene (reference sequence). This CDR3 has 15 residues. V lost 0 bases and J lost 5, with 13 bases in between.